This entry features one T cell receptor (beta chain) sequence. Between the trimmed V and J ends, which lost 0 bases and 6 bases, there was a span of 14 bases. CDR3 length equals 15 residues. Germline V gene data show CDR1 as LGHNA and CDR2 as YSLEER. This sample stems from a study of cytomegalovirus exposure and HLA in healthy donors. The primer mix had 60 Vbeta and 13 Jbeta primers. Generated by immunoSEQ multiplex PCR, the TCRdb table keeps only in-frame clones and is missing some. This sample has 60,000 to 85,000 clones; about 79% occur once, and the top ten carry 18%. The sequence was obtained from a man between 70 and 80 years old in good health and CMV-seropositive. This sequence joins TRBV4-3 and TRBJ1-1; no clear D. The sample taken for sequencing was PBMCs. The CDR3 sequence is CASSQEGRRAAEAFF. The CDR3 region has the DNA TGCGCCAGCAGCCAAGAAGGGAGAAGGGCGGCTGAAGCTTTCTTT.